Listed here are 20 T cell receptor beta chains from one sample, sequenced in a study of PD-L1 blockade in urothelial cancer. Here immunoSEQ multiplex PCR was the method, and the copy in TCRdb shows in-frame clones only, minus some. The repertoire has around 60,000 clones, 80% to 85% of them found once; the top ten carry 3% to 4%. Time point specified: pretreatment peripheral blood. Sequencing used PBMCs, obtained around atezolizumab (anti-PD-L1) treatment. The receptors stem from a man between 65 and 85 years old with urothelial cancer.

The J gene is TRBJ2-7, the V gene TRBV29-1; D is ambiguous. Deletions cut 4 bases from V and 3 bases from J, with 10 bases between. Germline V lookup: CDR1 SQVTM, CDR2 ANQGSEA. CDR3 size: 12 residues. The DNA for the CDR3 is TGCAGCGTTGTCGGCCGCGGCTACGAGCAGTACTTC. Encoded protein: CSVVGRGYEQYF.

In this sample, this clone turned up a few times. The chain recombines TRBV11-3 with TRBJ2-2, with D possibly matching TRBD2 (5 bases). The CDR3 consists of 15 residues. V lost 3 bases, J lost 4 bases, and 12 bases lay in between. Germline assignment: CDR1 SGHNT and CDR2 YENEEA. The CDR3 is CASSLTTIGTGELFF. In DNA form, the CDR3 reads TGTGCCAGCAGCTTGACTACGATTGGCACCGGGGAGCTGTTTTTT.

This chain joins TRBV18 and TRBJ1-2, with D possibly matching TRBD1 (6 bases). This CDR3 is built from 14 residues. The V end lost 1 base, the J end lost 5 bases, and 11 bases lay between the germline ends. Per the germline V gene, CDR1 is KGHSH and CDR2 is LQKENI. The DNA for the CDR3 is TGTGCCAGCTCACCACGGTCACAGGGATATGGCTACACCTTC. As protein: CASSPRSQGYGYTF.

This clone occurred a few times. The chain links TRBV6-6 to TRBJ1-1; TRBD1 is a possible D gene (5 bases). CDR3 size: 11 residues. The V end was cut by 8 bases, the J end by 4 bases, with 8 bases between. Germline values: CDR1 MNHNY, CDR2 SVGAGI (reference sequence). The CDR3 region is CASGQGTEAFF. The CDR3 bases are TGTGCCAGCGGGCAGGGCACTGAAGCTTTCTTT.

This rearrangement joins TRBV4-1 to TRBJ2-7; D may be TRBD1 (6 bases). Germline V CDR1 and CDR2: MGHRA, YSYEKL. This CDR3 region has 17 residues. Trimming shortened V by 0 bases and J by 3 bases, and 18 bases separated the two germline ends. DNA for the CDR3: TGCGCCAGCAGCCAAGACTACAACCGGGACAAATACTACGAGCAGTACTTC. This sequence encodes CASSQDYNRDKYYEQYF.

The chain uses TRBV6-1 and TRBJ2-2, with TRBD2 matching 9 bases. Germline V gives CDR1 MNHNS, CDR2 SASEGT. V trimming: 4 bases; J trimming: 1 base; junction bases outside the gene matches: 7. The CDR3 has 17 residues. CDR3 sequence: CASSARFSGRNTGELFF. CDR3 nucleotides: TGTGCCAGCAGTGCCCGCTTTAGCGGGAGGAACACCGGGGAGCTGTTTTTT.

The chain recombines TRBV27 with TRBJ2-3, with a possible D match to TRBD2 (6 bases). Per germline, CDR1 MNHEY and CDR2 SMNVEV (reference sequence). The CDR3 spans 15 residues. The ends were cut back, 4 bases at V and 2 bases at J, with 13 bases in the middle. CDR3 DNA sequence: TGTGCCAGCAGTTGGGGGGAGTCACCCACAGATACGCAGTATTTT. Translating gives CASSWGESPTDTQYF.

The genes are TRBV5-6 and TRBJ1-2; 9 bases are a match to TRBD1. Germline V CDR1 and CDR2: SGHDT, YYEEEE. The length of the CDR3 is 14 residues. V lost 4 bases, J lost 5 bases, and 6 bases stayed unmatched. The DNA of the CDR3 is TGTGCCAGCAGCCGGGACAGGGTGCCGTATGGCTACACCTTC. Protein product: CASSRDRVPYGYTF.

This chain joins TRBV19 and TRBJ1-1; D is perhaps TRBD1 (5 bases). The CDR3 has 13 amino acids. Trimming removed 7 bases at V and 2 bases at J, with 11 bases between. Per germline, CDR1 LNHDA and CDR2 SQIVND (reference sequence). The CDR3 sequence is CASTPDKNTEAFF. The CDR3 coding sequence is TGTGCCAGTACCCCGGACAAAAACACTGAAGCTTTCTTT.

CDR3 sequence (DNA): TGTGCCAGCAGCACGGGACAGGGGAAAAACATTCAGTACTTC. Its translation is CASSTGQGKNIQYF. J is TRBJ2-4 and V is TRBV5-5, with TRBD1 identical over 10 bases. V was pared by 4 bases and J by 4 bases, with 2 bases of the junction left unmatched. The CDR3 runs 14 residues. CDR1 and CDR2 (germline): SGHKS, YYEKEE (reference sequence).

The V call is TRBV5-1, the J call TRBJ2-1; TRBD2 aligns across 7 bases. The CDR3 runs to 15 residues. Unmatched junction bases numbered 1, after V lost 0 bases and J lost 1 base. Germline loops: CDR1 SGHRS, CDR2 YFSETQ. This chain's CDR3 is CASSLGAGSYNEQFF. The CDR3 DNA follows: TGCGCCAGCAGCTTGGGAGCGGGGTCCTACAATGAGCAGTTCTTC.

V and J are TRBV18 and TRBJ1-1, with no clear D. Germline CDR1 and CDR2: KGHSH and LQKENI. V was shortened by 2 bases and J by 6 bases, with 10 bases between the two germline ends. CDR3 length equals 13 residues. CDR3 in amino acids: CASSPTGIAEAFF. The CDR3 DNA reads TGTGCCAGCTCACCAACCGGGATCGCTGAAGCTTTCTTT.

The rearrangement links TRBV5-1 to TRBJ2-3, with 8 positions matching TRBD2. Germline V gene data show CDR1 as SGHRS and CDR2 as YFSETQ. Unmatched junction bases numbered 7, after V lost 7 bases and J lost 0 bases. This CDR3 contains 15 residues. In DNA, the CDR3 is TGCGCCAGCTTAGCGGGGACCGCTAGCACAGATACGCAGTATTTT. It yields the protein CASLAGTASTDTQYF.

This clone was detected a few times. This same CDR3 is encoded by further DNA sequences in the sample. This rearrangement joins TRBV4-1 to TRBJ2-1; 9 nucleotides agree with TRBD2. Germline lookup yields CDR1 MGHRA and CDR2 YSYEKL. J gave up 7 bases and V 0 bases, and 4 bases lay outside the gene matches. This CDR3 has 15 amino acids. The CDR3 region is CASSQDLAGKNEQFF. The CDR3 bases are TGCGCCAGCAGCCAAGACCTAGCGGGGAAGAATGAGCAGTTCTTC.

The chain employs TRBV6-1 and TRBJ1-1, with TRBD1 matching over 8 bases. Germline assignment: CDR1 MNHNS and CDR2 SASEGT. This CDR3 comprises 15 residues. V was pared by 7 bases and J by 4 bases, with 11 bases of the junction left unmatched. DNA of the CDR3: TGTGCCAGCATGAGGACAGGGAGGACTGGCACTGAAGCTTTCTTT. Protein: CASMRTGRTGTEAFF.

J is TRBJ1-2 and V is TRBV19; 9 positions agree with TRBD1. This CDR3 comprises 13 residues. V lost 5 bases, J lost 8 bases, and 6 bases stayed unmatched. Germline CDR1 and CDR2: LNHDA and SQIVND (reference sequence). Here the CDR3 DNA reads TGTGCCAGTAGTCCCGGACAGGGGAGAGGCTACACCTTC. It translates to CASSPGQGRGYTF.

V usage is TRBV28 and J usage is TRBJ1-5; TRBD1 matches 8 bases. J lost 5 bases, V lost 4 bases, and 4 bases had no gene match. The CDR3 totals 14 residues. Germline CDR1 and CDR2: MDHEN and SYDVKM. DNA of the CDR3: TGTGCCAGCAGTTCAGGGGGCTTCGATCAGCCCCAGCATTTT. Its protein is CASSSGGFDQPQHF.

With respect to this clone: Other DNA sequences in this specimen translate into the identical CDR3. The CDR3 is CASSLTGGQETQYF. For the CDR3, the DNA is TGTGCCAGCAGCTTAACGGGGGGCCAAGAGACCCAGTACTTC. This rearrangement joins TRBV7-3 to TRBJ2-5; D might be TRBD2 (6 bases). This CDR3 has 14 amino acids. Trimming left V 0 bases short and J 1 base short, with 6 bases between. The V gene's germline CDR1 is SGHTA and CDR2 FQGTGA. Based on the CDR3 plus reference TRBV7-3 and TRBJ2-5, the full variable domain is GAGVSQTPSNKVTEKGKYVELRCDPISGHTALYWYRQSLGQGPEFLIYFQGTGAADDSGLPNDRFFAVRPEGSVSTLKIQRTERGDSAVYLCASSLTGGQETQYFGPGTRLLVL.

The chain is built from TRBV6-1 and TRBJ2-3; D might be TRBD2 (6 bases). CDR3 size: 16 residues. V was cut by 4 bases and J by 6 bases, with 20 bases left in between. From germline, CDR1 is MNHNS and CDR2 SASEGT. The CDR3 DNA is TGTGCCAGCAGTGGACCTGGGGGGTTCAGGAGGGATACGCAGTATTTT. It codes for CASSGPGGFRRDTQYF.

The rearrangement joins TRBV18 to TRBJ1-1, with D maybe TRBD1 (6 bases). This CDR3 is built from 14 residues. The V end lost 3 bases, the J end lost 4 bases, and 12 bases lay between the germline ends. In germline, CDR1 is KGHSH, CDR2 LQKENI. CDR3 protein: CASSPTRGPTEAFF. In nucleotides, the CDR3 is TGTGCCAGCTCACCTACGCGGGGGCCCACTGAAGCTTTCTTT. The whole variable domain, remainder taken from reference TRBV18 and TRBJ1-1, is NAGVMQNPRHLVRRRGQEARLRCSPMKGHSHVYWYRQLPEEGLKFMVYLQKENIIDESGMPKERFSAEFPKEGPSILRIQQVVRGDSAAYFCASSPTRGPTEAFFGQGTRLTVV.